The 20 T cell receptor beta chains reported below all come from one sample, sequenced in a study of shared clonotypes between healthy human individuals (TCRdb year 2020). Preparation of the library involved the immunoSEQ multiplex PCR assay. This is the immuneACCESS table as TCRdb keeps it, with only in-frame sequences that have V and J called. A part of the clones is gone; compared with another copy, unresolved V genes explain less than half, and the rest is unexplained. For this sample there are a few million clones; about 92% appear just once. Jointly, the top ten make up about 0.13% of the sample. Sequenced sample: naive CD4+ T cells sorted from blood. Per the publication, the cell subset or site label means: CD45RA+ positively selected. These TCRs come from a man aged 18 to 35 in good health.

V usage is TRBV2 and J usage is TRBJ2-5; 9 bases align to TRBD2. The trim removed 2 bases at V and 3 bases at J, leaving 7 bases unmatched. The CDR3 totals 16 residues. Germline CDR1 is SNHLY and CDR2 is FYNNEI. The CDR3 protein is CASSESSGRQKETQYF. CDR3 sequence (DNA): TGTGCCAGCAGTGAAAGTAGCGGGAGACAAAAAGAGACCCAGTACTTC.

The chain links TRBV6-6 to TRBJ2-2; 7 bases align to TRBD1. V was clipped by 8 bases and J by 4 bases; unmatched bases: 10. Germline V gene sequence: CDR1 MNHNY, CDR2 SVGAGI (reference sequence). This CDR3 region has 15 residues. CDR3 bases: TGTGCCAGCGAAATCCGGGACAGAGTCACCGGGGAGCTGTTTTTT. Translated: CASEIRDRVTGELFF.

In DNA, the CDR3 is TGTGCCACCAGCAGAGATGGGGGCGACAGGGGGGGAAACACCATATATTTT. This sequence encodes CATSRDGGDRGGNTIYF. The chain has TRBV15 and TRBJ1-3; 9 bases align to TRBD1. Germline CDR1 reads LNHNV; CDR2 reads YYDKDF (reference sequence). The trim removed 0 bases at V and 4 bases at J, leaving 7 bases unmatched. This CDR3 region has 17 residues. Full variable domain (missing parts from reference TRBV15 and TRBJ1-3): DAMVIQNPRYQVTQFGKPVTLSCSQTLNHNVMYWYQQKSSQAPKLLFHYYDKDFNNEADTPDNFQSRRPNTSFCFLDIRSPGLGDTAMYLCATSRDGGDRGGNTIYFGEGSWLTVV.

This clone has a single count. The chain is built from TRBV5-1 and TRBJ2-7, with 7 bases that match TRBD1. This CDR3 comprises 15 residues. CDR1 and CDR2 (germline): SGHRS, YFSETQ. V was pared by 4 bases and J by 0 bases, with 7 bases of the junction left unmatched. CDR3 region: CASSTGTVSSYEQYF. The CDR3 DNA is TGCGCCAGCAGCACTGGGACAGTGAGCTCCTACGAGCAGTACTTC.

Remarks on this clone: The same CDR3 also results from other DNA sequences found in this sample. V usage is TRBV6-5 and J usage is TRBJ2-1, with 9 bases fitting TRBD1. The CDR3 has 15 amino acids. Germline lookup yields CDR1 MNHEY and CDR2 SVGAGI. V lost 5 bases, J lost 4 bases, and 6 bases stayed unmatched. CDR3 coding DNA: TGTGCCAGCAGTCGCGGACAGGGGCTATACAATGAGCAGTTCTTC. Encoded protein: CASSRGQGLYNEQFF.

The rearrangement uses TRBV18 and TRBJ2-7; TRBD1 matches at 10 bases. CDR3 length: 14 residues. After removal of 3 bases from V and 4 bases from J, the junction contained 3 bases not matched to a gene. Germline V lookup: CDR1 KGHSH, CDR2 LQKENI. CDR3 sequence reads: CASSPDRGQYEQYF. The CDR3, as DNA: TGTGCCAGCTCACCCGACAGGGGGCAGTACGAGCAGTACTTC. The full variable domain, completed using reference TRBV18 and TRBJ2-7, is NAGVMQNPRHLVRRRGQEARLRCSPMKGHSHVYWYRQLPEEGLKFMVYLQKENIIDESGMPKERFSAEFPKEGPSILRIQQVVRGDSAAYFCASSPDRGQYEQYFGPGTRLTVT.

This clone was recorded a few times. At one of its ends the junction is not consistent with the germline gene, which may arise from a read error. CDR3 DNA: TGTGCCAGCAGCTTTGTCGAGGGTTTCCCCCTCTTC. Its protein is CASSFVEGFPLF. V is TRBV7-2 and J is TRBJ1-2; D not resolved. This CDR3 is 12 amino acids long. Germline CDR1 SGHTA, CDR2 FQGNSA.

The V gene is TRBV6-5, the J gene TRBJ2-7; 11 bases line up with TRBD2. The CDR3 sequence is 12 residues long. The V gene's germline CDR1 is MNHEY and CDR2 SVGAGI. The junction had 7 bases not matched to a gene; V was cut back by 6 bases and J by 12 bases. In DNA form, the CDR3 reads TGTGCCAGCAGGCTTAGCGGGGGGGCTCTGTACTTC. Translated: CASRLSGGALYF.

This chain links TRBV27 with TRBJ2-7, with 9 bases lining up with TRBD2. The CDR3 is 13 amino acids. Germline values: CDR1 MNHEY, CDR2 SMNVEV (reference sequence). V lost 6 bases and J lost 5; bases outside the gene matches: 5. CDR3 DNA: TGTGCCAGCAGCGATAGCGGGAGTGACGAGCAGTACTTC. It encodes CASSDSGSDEQYF.

V usage is TRBV13 and J usage is TRBJ2-2; D is unclear. The germline V gene has CDR1 PRHDT and CDR2 FYEKMQ (reference sequence). This CDR3 contains 16 residues. The germline V and J ends were trimmed by 2 bases and 0 bases, with 10 bases remaining between them. CDR3 DNA sequence: TGTGCCAGCAGCTTACGCCTCACCGCGAACACCGGGGAGCTGTTTTTT. Translation gives CASSLRLTANTGELFF.

This clone was seen only once. Within the sample, other DNA sequences also encode this same CDR3. The rearrangement uses TRBV18 and TRBJ2-7; possibly TRBD1 for D (6 bases). Looked up from germline, CDR1 is KGHSH and CDR2 is LQKENI. CDR3 length equals 15 residues. V gave up 3 bases and J gave up 0 bases, with 12 bases separating them. As DNA, the CDR3 is TGTGCCAGCTCACCTCTTACAGGGAGCTCCTACGAGCAGTACTTC. It specifies CASSPLTGSSYEQYF.

The chain employs TRBV18 and TRBJ1-2; D ambiguous. Germline V gene lookup returns CDR1 KGHSH and CDR2 LQKENI. The CDR3 extends over 14 amino acids. Trimming pared 0 bases from V and 7 bases from J, leaving 12 bases between. CDR3 in DNA: TGTGCCAGCTCACCACCGGAAAAGGCCGGTGGCTACACCTTC. Translating gives CASSPPEKAGGYTF.

The V and J genes are TRBV7-9 and TRBJ2-4; D is possibly TRBD2 (6 bases). Per the germline V gene, CDR1 is SEHNR and CDR2 is FQNEAQ (reference sequence). This CDR3 is 13 amino acids long. V dropped 10 bases and J dropped 0 bases, with 10 bases sitting between them. The DNA of the CDR3 is TGTGCCACATCGGGACTAGCCAAAAACATTCAGTACTTC. As protein: CATSGLAKNIQYF.

The chain couples TRBV2 to TRBJ2-7, with TRBD2 as a possible D gene (5 bases). The germline V and J ends were trimmed by 7 bases and 3 bases, with 16 bases remaining between them. Germline CDR1 reads SNHLY; CDR2 reads FYNNEI. The CDR3 sequence is 14 residues long. The CDR3 loop is CASTQRVGLYEQYF. The CDR3 region has the DNA TGTGCCAGCACTCAAAGGGTAGGACTCTACGAGCAGTACTTC.

The chain has TRBV6-5 and TRBJ2-7; 12 bases are shared with TRBD1. This CDR3 comprises 14 residues. Germline values: CDR1 MNHEY, CDR2 SVGAGI. Trimming cost V 6 bases and J 6 bases; bases outside gene matches: 6. For the CDR3, the DNA is TGTGCCAGCAGACAGGGACAGGGGGCTGGCGAGCAGTACTTC. The encoded protein is CASRQGQGAGEQYF.

This chain links TRBV9 with TRBJ1-4; D is unclear. V was trimmed by 2 bases and J by 4 bases, leaving 9 bases between them. Germline values: CDR1 SGDLS, CDR2 YYNGEE. CDR3 length equals 14 residues. The CDR3 protein is CASSVHPGNEKLFF. CDR3 nucleotide sequence: TGTGCCAGCAGCGTCCACCCCGGTAATGAAAAACTGTTTTTT. The full variable domain, in which reference TRBV9 and TRBJ1-4 provide the parts outside the CDR3, is DSGVTQTPKHLITATGQRVTLRCSPRSGDLSVYWYQQSLDQGLQFLIQYYNGEERAKGNILERFSAQQFPDLHSELNLSSLELGDSALYFCASSVHPGNEKLFFGSGTQLSVL.

For this clone: This specimen includes other DNA sequences encoding the same CDR3. The J gene is TRBJ2-7, the V gene TRBV7-6; D unresolved. Germline loops: CDR1 SGHVS, CDR2 FNYEAQ. The CDR3 totals 12 residues. The germline V and J ends were trimmed by 0 bases and 4 bases, with 4 bases remaining between them. The CDR3 here is CASSLAPYEQYF. CDR3 nucleotide sequence: TGTGCCAGCAGCTTAGCGCCGTACGAGCAGTACTTC.

J is TRBJ1-1 and V is TRBV6-5; D possibly corresponds to TRBD1 (5 bases). This CDR3 region has 14 residues. The V gene lost 6 bases and the J gene lost 1 base, with 12 bases spanning the gap. Germline CDR1 and CDR2: MNHEY and SVGAGI. Here the CDR3 reads CASRRDGQNTEAFF. As DNA, the CDR3 is TGTGCCAGCAGGCGGGACGGACAGAACACTGAAGCTTTCTTT.

V usage is TRBV2 and J usage is TRBJ1-2, with a tentative D call TRBD1 (5 bases). Germline V gene sequence: CDR1 SNHLY, CDR2 FYNNEI. V gave up 7 bases and J gave up 7 bases, with 22 bases separating them. There are 15 residues in the CDR3. The CDR3 coding sequence is TGTGCCAGCAAGATTGTGCGGACCAGCGGGGGTGGCTACACCTTC. This codes for CASKIVRTSGGGYTF.

The J gene is TRBJ1-6, the V gene TRBV2; D might be TRBD1 (5 bases). The CDR3 extends over 17 amino acids. Germline CDR1 and CDR2: SNHLY and FYNNEI. Trimming removed 7 bases from V and 1 base from J, with 17 bases in between. In DNA form, the CDR3 reads TGTGCCAGCATCCTGGCGCAGGGAGCTTCCTATAATTCACCCCTCCACTTT. Translated: CASILAQGASYNSPLHF. The full variable domain, rest sourced from reference TRBV2 and TRBJ1-6, is EPEVTQTPSHQVTQMGQEVILRCVPISNHLYFYWYRQILGQKVEFLVSFYNNEISEKSEIFDDQFSVERPDGSNFTLKIRSTKLEDSAMYFCASILAQGASYNSPLHFGNGTRLTVT.